A single sample is the source of the 21 T cell receptor beta chains below, sequenced in a study of control samples from healthy donors and cancer patients. The data were produced by immunoSEQ multiplex PCR, yet TCRdb's version contains in-frame clones alone and is incomplete. This sample's table has some 180,000 clones. Sequencing was done on a sample of blood. The receptors here all came from a woman aged 25 to 39 in good health.

The CDR3 loop reads CATSRDYRALANYGYTF. Written as DNA, the CDR3 is TGTGCCACCAGCAGAGATTACAGGGCCCTAGCTAACTATGGCTACACCTTC. The rearrangement joins TRBV15 to TRBJ1-2; tentatively, D is TRBD1 (6 bases). Germline CDR1 LNHNV, CDR2 YYDKDF (reference sequence). Between the trimmed V and J ends, which lost 0 bases and 0 bases, there was a span of 14 bases. The CDR3 loop spans 17 amino acids.

V is TRBV4-1 and J is TRBJ1-6, with unresolved D. Germline CDR1 reads MGHRA; CDR2 reads YSYEKL. The CDR3 sequence is 14 residues long. V lost 0 bases and J lost 7, with 7 bases in between. CDR3 amino acids: CASSQEGSNSPLHF. Here the CDR3 DNA reads TGCGCCAGCAGCCAAGAGGGGTCCAATTCACCCCTCCACTTT.

The chain joins TRBV9 to TRBJ1-1; D uncertain. There are 13 residues in the CDR3. Per germline, CDR1 SGDLS and CDR2 YYNGEE. Trimming removed 0 bases from V and 11 bases from J, with 14 bases in between. The CDR3 region is CASSVEGTGWAFF. The CDR3 nucleotides read TGTGCCAGCAGCGTAGAGGGCACCGGTTGGGCTTTCTTT.

The chain uses TRBV6-5 and TRBJ1-2; TRBD1 might be the D (5 bases). CDR1 is MNHEY, CDR2 SVGAGI, per germline. The ends were cut back, 2 bases at V and 8 bases at J, with 18 bases in the middle. The CDR3 extends over 15 amino acids. CDR3 sequence (DNA): TGTGCCAGCAGTTACACCAGGTCCGCTGGGGACGGCTACACCTTC. Translated: CASSYTRSAGDGYTF.

Written as DNA, the CDR3 is TGTGCCAGCAGAAGCGGGTCCGAGCAGTACTTC. It specifies CASRSGSEQYF. The rearrangement joins TRBV5-4 to TRBJ2-7, with D perhaps TRBD2 (6 bases). CDR3 size: 11 residues. CDR1 is SGHNT, CDR2 YYREEE, per germline (reference sequence). Trimming stripped 5 bases from V and 6 bases from J, with 9 bases between.

This rearrangement joins TRBV3-1 (or the pseudogene TRBV3-2) to TRBJ1-1; the D gene is possibly TRBD1 (5 bases). V was shortened by 0 bases and J by 4 bases, with 9 bases between the two germline ends. The CDR3 length is 14 residues. CDR1 is LGHDT and CDR2 is YNNKEL in the germline V gene (reference sequence). The CDR3 DNA reads as TGTGCCAGCAGCCAAGAGGGCAGGGCCACTGAAGCTTTCTTT. Protein sequence: CASSQEGRATEAFF.

This chain links TRBV19 with TRBJ2-5; 13 bases are shared with TRBD2. Trimming cost V 6 bases and J 5 bases; bases outside gene matches: 9. The CDR3 is made up of 16 amino acids. CDR1 is LNHDA and CDR2 is SQIVND in the germline V gene (reference sequence). The CDR3 reads CASSPGLAGAWETQYF. DNA of the CDR3: TGTGCCAGTAGCCCAGGACTAGCGGGGGCGTGGGAGACCCAGTACTTC.

This sequence joins TRBV4-1 and TRBJ2-7, with D possibly TRBD1 on 5 matching bases. Trimming shortened V by 5 bases and J by 5 bases, and 13 bases separated the two germline ends. Germline lookup yields CDR1 MGHRA and CDR2 YSYEKL. The CDR3 covers 13 residues. The CDR3 sequence: CASSEWQGHEQYF. The DNA of the CDR3 is TGCGCCAGCAGCGAGTGGCAGGGCCACGAGCAGTACTTC.

The chain recombines TRBV30 with TRBJ1-3, with D hard to call. Per the germline V gene, CDR1 is GTSNPN and CDR2 is SVGIG (reference sequence). V lost 2 bases, J lost 5 bases, and 4 bases lay in between. The CDR3 runs 11 residues. The CDR3 is CAWSSRNTIYF. CDR3 in DNA: TGTGCCTGGAGTAGTAGAAACACCATATATTTT.

This chain links TRBV29-1 with TRBJ1-4, with no clear D. The V gene lost 1 base and the J gene lost 4 bases, with 10 bases spanning the gap. The CDR3 is 14 residues long. Looked up from germline, CDR1 is SQVTM and CDR2 is ANQGSEA. In nucleotides, the CDR3 is TGCAGCGTTGAAGCGGAACAGTATAATGAAAAACTGTTTTTT. Protein sequence: CSVEAEQYNEKLFF.

V is TRBV7-8 and J is TRBJ1-2; 12 bases agree with TRBD1. CDR3 length: 17 residues. J was trimmed by 5 bases and V by 3 bases; bases with no gene match: 10. Germline CDR1 SGHVS, CDR2 FQNEAQ. CDR3 coding DNA: TGTGCCAGCAGCTTGGAACCGGGACAGGGGGCGTCTTATGGCTACACCTTC. Its protein is CASSLEPGQGASYGYTF.

This chain joins TRBV2 and TRBJ2-1, with D maybe TRBD2 (5 bases). Germline V lookup: CDR1 SNHLY, CDR2 FYNNEI. CDR3 length: 14 residues. V lost 7 bases, J lost 7 bases, and 17 bases lay in between. Here the CDR3 reads CASKVEVSVNEQFF. CDR3 coding DNA: TGTGCCAGCAAAGTTGAGGTTAGCGTAAATGAGCAGTTCTTC.

The rearrangement joins TRBV6-1 to TRBJ2-7; possibly TRBD1 for D (6 bases). Germline V gene sequence: CDR1 MNHNS, CDR2 SASEGT. The CDR3 covers 16 residues. V lost 2 bases and J 0 bases, leaving 14 bases between the germline ends. DNA of the CDR3: TGTGCCAGCAGTGAAACTATCGGGACACTCTCCTACGAGCAGTACTTC. Its translation is CASSETIGTLSYEQYF.

This rearrangement joins TRBV20-1 to TRBJ2-1; unclear D gene. Trimming removed 6 bases from V and 6 bases from J, with 6 bases in between. The CDR3 has 10 residues. Germline CDR1 is DFQATT and CDR2 is SNEGSKA (reference sequence). The CDR3 is CSADLNEQFF. The CDR3 DNA is TGCAGTGCCGACCTCAATGAGCAGTTCTTC.

The chain employs TRBV6-5 and TRBJ2-7; D perhaps matches TRBD2 (5 bases). This CDR3 is 15 amino acids long. Per germline, CDR1 MNHEY and CDR2 SVGAGI. Trimming shortened V by 10 bases and J by 4 bases, and 23 bases separated the two germline ends. The CDR3 loop is CATDPRGTYPYEQYF. The CDR3 DNA reads as TGTGCCACCGACCCCCGGGGTACCTATCCTTACGAGCAGTACTTC.

This chain joins TRBV19 and TRBJ2-1; D might be TRBD2 (5 bases). Germline values: CDR1 LNHDA, CDR2 SQIVND (reference sequence). The CDR3 is 12 residues long. Trimming left V 3 bases short and J 7 bases short, with 7 bases between. DNA of the CDR3: TGTGCCAGTAGTATTACGGGGAATGAGCAGTTCTTC. Translating it yields CASSITGNEQFF.

This rearrangement joins TRBV11-2 to TRBJ2-7, with TRBD1 matching over 10 bases. Looked up from germline, CDR1 is SGHAT and CDR2 is FQNNGV. The J segment lost 3 bases and the V segment lost 7 bases, leaving 6 bases of the junction unmatched. The CDR3 spans 14 residues. The CDR3 DNA sequence: TGTGCCAGCACCCCCGGGACAGGGGACTACGAGCAGTACTTC. Amino acids: CASTPGTGDYEQYF.

The chain uses TRBV5-1 and TRBJ1-6, with D unclear. Germline assignment: CDR1 SGHRS and CDR2 YFSETQ. CDR3 length: 14 amino acids. The V and J ends lost 6 bases and 5 bases respectively, with 12 bases between them. The CDR3 nucleotides read TGCGCCAGCAAGTTAGACGGAGATAATTCACCCCTCCACTTT. As protein: CASKLDGDNSPLHF.

The V and J genes are TRBV5-4 and TRBJ2-7, with 8 bases that match TRBD2. Germline V lookup: CDR1 SGHNT, CDR2 YYREEE (reference sequence). This CDR3 has 14 residues. The V segment lost 3 bases and the J segment 3 bases; nucleotides outside the gene matches: 5. The CDR3 sequence: CASSYGGGYYEQYF. CDR3 sequence (DNA): TGTGCCAGCAGCTACGGGGGGGGCTACTACGAGCAGTACTTC.

The V gene is TRBV2, the J gene TRBJ2-5; D call uncertain. CDR1 is SNHLY, CDR2 FYNNEI, per germline. Trimming pared 6 bases from V and 3 bases from J, leaving 20 bases between. This CDR3 region has 16 residues. For the CDR3, the DNA is TGTGCCAGCAGAGACAACAGACTGAGAATAGAAGAGACCCAGTACTTC. It codes for CASRDNRLRIEETQYF.

This sequence joins TRBV5-1 and TRBJ1-1; TRBD1 might be the D (6 bases). Trimming stripped 2 bases from V and 5 bases from J, with 10 bases between. Germline loops: CDR1 SGHRS, CDR2 YFSETQ. The CDR3 is made up of 13 amino acids. Written as DNA, the CDR3 is TGCGCCAGCAGCTTCAGGGGTCGGACTGAAGCTTTCTTT. Amino acids: CASSFRGRTEAFF.